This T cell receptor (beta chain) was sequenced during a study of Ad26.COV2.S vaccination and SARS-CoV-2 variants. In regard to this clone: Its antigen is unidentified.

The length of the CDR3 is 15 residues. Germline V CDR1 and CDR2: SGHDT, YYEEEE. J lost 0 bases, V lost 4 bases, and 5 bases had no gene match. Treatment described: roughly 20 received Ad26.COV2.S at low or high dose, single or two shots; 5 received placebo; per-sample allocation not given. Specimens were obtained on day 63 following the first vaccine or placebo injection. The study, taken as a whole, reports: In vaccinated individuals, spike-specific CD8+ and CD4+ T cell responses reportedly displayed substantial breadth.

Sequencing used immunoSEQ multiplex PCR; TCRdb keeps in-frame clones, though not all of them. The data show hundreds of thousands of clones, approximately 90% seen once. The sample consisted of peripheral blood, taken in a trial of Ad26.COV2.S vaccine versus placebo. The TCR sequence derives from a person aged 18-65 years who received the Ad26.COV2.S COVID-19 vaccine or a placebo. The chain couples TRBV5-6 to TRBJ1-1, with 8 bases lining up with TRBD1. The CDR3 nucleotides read TGTGCCAGCAGCCAGGGGGCCCTCTTGAACACTGAAGCTTTCTTT. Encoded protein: CASSQGALLNTEAFF.